The next 11 T cell receptor beta chains were all read from a single sample in a study of T-cell memory formation after mild COVID-19 (TCRdb year 2021). Preparation of the library involved 5' RACE. Sequencing instrument: Illumina NovaSeq 6000. Clones were called with MiXCR by TCRdb after fastp trimmed the public reads at Q25, and only in-frame beta chains were retained. A single entry per CDR3 protein holds the most common genes and DNA from its merged rows. In all, the sample holds 50,000 or so distinct CDR3 sequences, and roughly 9% of those were seen once. About 10% of the sample is in the top ten clones. The sample consisted of PBMCs or a T cell subset sorted from them (not recorded which). These receptors all stem from an adult woman who had mild COVID-19 (a few samples of this study predate the infection). The sample titles of this study are shuffled in the database, so cell type and time point are left out; the donor was told from shared clones.

This clonotype was recorded a few times. This chain uses TRBV20-1 with TRBJ1-1, with no clear D. The CDR3 runs 12 residues. The V and J ends lost 6 bases and 5 bases respectively, with 13 bases between them. Germline CDR1 is DFQATT and CDR2 is SNEGSKA (reference sequence). CDR3 nucleotides: TGCAGTGCCCCTGGAAGGGAGACTGAAGCTTTCTTT. This gives the protein CSAPGRETEAFF.

This clonotype was detected ten times or more. The J gene is TRBJ2-5, the V gene TRBV12-3 or TRBV12-4; D is unresolved. V was shortened by 2 bases and J by 2 bases, with 9 bases between the two germline ends. The CDR3 is 14 residues long. The CDR3 DNA follows: TGTGCCAGCAGTTTAAGGCGTCAGCAAGAGACCCAGTACTTC. It translates to CASSLRRQQETQYF.

The chain has TRBV12-3 or TRBV12-4 and TRBJ2-7; the D is unclear. V lost 1 base and J lost 2, with 6 bases in between. The CDR3 totals 13 residues. The CDR3 coding sequence is TGTGCCAGCAGTTTAGGCGGTCCCTACGAGCAGTACTTC. This gives the protein CASSLGGPYEQYF.

To note about this clonotype: A read error may explain this, as a much larger clone is one base away. The chain recombines TRBV20-1 with TRBJ1-5; TRBD1 matches 10 bases. CDR3 length: 16 amino acids. CDR1 is DFQATT and CDR2 is SNEGSKA in the germline V gene (reference sequence). The CDR3 sequence: CSARDRGIFGNQPHHF. The CDR3 region has the DNA TGCAGTGCGAGGGACAGGGGAATTTTCGGCAATCAGCCCCATCATTTT.

The sample holds many counts of this clonotype. The chain couples TRBV20-1 to TRBJ1-4, with D tentatively TRBD1 (5 bases). CDR3 size: 16 residues. The germline V gene encodes CDR1 DFQATT and CDR2 SNEGSKA (reference sequence). V lost 0 bases and J lost 1, with 12 bases in between. CDR3 region: CSARDAGVGTNEKLFF. CDR3 nucleotide sequence: TGCAGTGCTAGAGATGCGGGGGTCGGAACTAATGAAAAACTGTTTTTT.

This clonotype was seen more than once but under ten times. As DNA, the CDR3 is TGCAGTGCTACGTCTACCGCCAAAGAGACCCAGTACTTC. Its protein product is CSATSTAKETQYF. The chain is built from TRBV20-1 and TRBJ2-5; D remains unclear. The CDR3 contains 13 residues. The germline gives CDR1 DFQATT, CDR2 SNEGSKA (reference sequence). V lost 4 bases to trimming and J lost 3 bases, with 12 bases between them.

Many counts were recorded for this clonotype. This chain uses TRBV23-1 with TRBJ2-1, with 12 positions matching TRBD2. TRBV23-1 is an ORF, and what it does is uncertain. With V trimmed by 2 bases and J by 4 bases, 12 bases remained unmatched. The CDR3 covers 19 residues. The CDR3 loop reads CASSQPGASGGAIYNEQFF. The CDR3 DNA reads TGCGCCAGCAGTCAACCGGGGGCTAGCGGGGGGGCGATATACAATGAGCAGTTCTTC.

The chain combines TRBV5-5 with TRBJ2-7; 10 bases fit TRBD1. Per the germline V gene, CDR1 is SGHKS and CDR2 is YYEKEE (reference sequence). Trimming removed 4 bases from V and 7 bases from J; junction bases left unmatched: 8. The CDR3 is made up of 14 amino acids. CDR3 DNA: TGTGCCAGCAGCAGGGACAGGGGATGGGAAGAGCAGTACTTC. Amino acids: CASSRDRGWEEQYF.

This chain links TRBV24-1 with TRBJ2-1; D is unclear. The CDR3 has 17 residues. Germline V gene lookup returns CDR1 KGHDR and CDR2 SFDVKD. V shed 5 bases and J shed 3 bases, with 19 bases lying between them. CDR3 in DNA: TGTGCCACCAGTGCCCAAGAACAGCGCCCCCTCTACAATGAGCAGTTCTTC. This sequence encodes CATSAQEQRPLYNEQFF.

V is TRBV7-2 and J is TRBJ2-7, with 8 bases identical to TRBD1. CDR3 length: 15 residues. Germline V gene data show CDR1 as SGHTA and CDR2 as FQGNSA. Unmatched junction bases numbered 7, after V lost 5 bases and J lost 1 base. CDR3 nucleotides: TGTGCCAGCAGCAGCCAGACAGGGGCGTCCTACGAGCAGTACTTC. Translated, it gives CASSSQTGASYEQYF. The whole variable domain, filled in from reference TRBV7-2 and TRBJ2-7, reads GAGVSQSPSNKVTEKGKDVELRCDPISGHTALYWYRQSLGQGLEFLIYFQGNSAPDKSGLPSDRFSAERTGGSVSTLTIQRTQQEDSAVYLCASSSQTGASYEQYFGPGTRLTVT.

This clonotype was counted many times. The chain uses TRBV20-1 and TRBJ2-7; 13 bases match TRBD2. Germline CDR1 and CDR2: DFQATT and SNEGSKA (reference sequence). The CDR3 runs 16 residues. The V and J ends lost 2 bases and 2 bases, in that order; junction bases with no gene match: 6. CDR3: CSARTGTSGETYEQYF. Written as DNA, the CDR3 is TGCAGTGCTAGAACCGGGACTAGCGGGGAGACCTACGAGCAGTACTTC.